Listed below are T cell receptor beta chains from one sample, sequenced in a study of cytomegalovirus exposure and HLA in healthy donors. Only in-frame clones appear in the TCRdb table, and some are missing; sequencing was by immunoSEQ multiplex PCR. Of approximately 130,000 clones detected, around 82% appear once; the ten largest clones hold 1% to 1.5%. The source material was PBMCs. These receptors were obtained from a man in his fifties in good health and CMV-seronegative. The CDR3 runs from the conserved cysteine through the conserved F or W. A D gene is named only where the DNA matches it firmly. Size tells how often a clone was seen (once, few, many) or the class of an expanded clone, and some rows leave it out.

j_gene	abundance	v_gene	d_gene	CDR3nt	CDR3aa
TRBJ2-1	few	TRBV27	TRBD2	TGTGCCAGCAGTCCCCGGACTAGCGGGGTGGGCTGGCAGTTCTTC	CASSPRTSGVGWQFF
TRBJ1-5	once	TRBV5-8	NA	TGTGCCAGCAGCGCGGGGAGTCAGCCCCAGCATTTT	CASSAGSQPQHF
TRBJ2-5	NA	TRBV6-6	TRBD1	TGTGCCAGCAGTCCGAGGACAGGGGGCTTAGAGACCCAGTACTTC	CASSPRTGGLETQYF
TRBJ2-7	NA	TRBV10-2	TRBD1	TGCGCCAGCACCGACGGGACAGGGGCGTTGTTAGGGAGATACGAGCAGTACTTC	CASTDGTGALLGRYEQYF
TRBJ2-1	NA	TRBV5-1	NA	TGCGCCAGCAGCCGAAGAGGCAATTGGGCAGGGCACTCGGAGCAGTTCTTC	CASSRRGNWAGHSEQFF
TRBJ2-3	NA	TRBV28	NA	TGTGCCAGCAGTCCCACAGGGCCCACAGATACGCAGTATTTT	CASSPTGPTDTQYF
TRBJ2-3	NA	TRBV11-3	TRBD2	TGTGCCAGCAGCTCTACTAGCGTAACAGATACGCAGTATTTT	CASSSTSVTDTQYF
TRBJ2-5	NA	TRBV21-1	NA	TGTGCCAGGAGGCACTCCAAAGAGACCCAGTACTTC	CARRHSKETQYF
TRBJ2-7	NA	TRBV28	TRBD2	TGTGCCACCAGCCCAAACCCGGGACAGGGACGGACTAGCGGGATGACTTCCTACGAGCAGTACTTC	CATSPNPGQGRTSGMTSYEQYF
TRBJ2-1	NA	TRBV11-1	TRBD2	TGTGCCAGCAGCCCGAGCGGGAACCACAATGAGCAGTTCTTC	CASSPSGNHNEQFF
TRBJ2-1	NA	TRBV6-6	TRBD1	TGTGCCAGCAGCCTCCCGGGACAGGGTGGTTATGAGCAGTTCTTC	CASSLPGQGGYEQFF
TRBJ2-3	few	TRBV5-1	NA	TGCGCCAGCAGCTTGGACCTAGCAGCTAGCACAGATACGCAGTATTTT	CASSLDLAASTDTQYF
TRBJ1-1	NA	TRBV5-1	NA	TGCGCCAGCAGCTTGGATCCAGGAACCACTGAAGCTTTCTTT	CASSLDPGTTEAFF
TRBJ2-7	NA	TRBV19	TRBD2	TGTGCCAGTAGTATCGGGGAGCGGGGGGGTCATCCGACGAGGATGCTGTACTTC	CASSIGERGGHPTRMLYF
TRBJ1-5	NA	TRBV5-6	NA	TGTGCCAGCAGCCGACGATCTGAGACTAATCAGCCCCAGCATTTT	CASSRRSETNQPQHF
TRBJ2-4	NA	TRBV7-2	NA	TGTGCCAGCAGTCCACAGGGTTTTGGGAACATTCAGTACTTC	CASSPQGFGNIQYF
TRBJ2-7	few	TRBV5-8	NA	TGTGCCAGCAGCTCCTACCGGGGGAACGAGCAGTACTTC	CASSSYRGNEQYF
TRBJ2-7	NA	TRBV29-1	TRBD1	TGCAGCGTTGGGCGACAGGGTGCGTACGAGCAGTACTTC	CSVGRQGAYEQYF
TRBJ1-2	NA	TRBV29-1	NA	TGCAGCGTTGAAGATGGGCGTAACTATGGCTACACCTTC	CSVEDGRNYGYTF
TRBJ2-5	NA	TRBV5-1	TRBD1	TGCGCCAGCAGCAGGGACAGGGGTACAGAGACCCAGTACTTC	CASSRDRGTETQYF
TRBJ2-5	NA	TRBV5-4	NA	TGTGCCAGCAGCGCGCTAACTCAAGAGACCCAGTACTTC	CASSALTQETQYF
TRBJ2-3	NA	TRBV10-2	NA	TGCGCCAGCAGTGAGTCGACGGGGGCAGATACGCAGTATTTT	CASSESTGADTQYF
TRBJ2-2	NA	TRBV14	NA	TGTGCCAGCAGCCAAGATCGAGTCGACACCGGGGAGCTGTTTTTT	CASSQDRVDTGELFF
TRBJ2-7	NA	TRBV10-3	TRBD2	TGTGCTTCACGACCGGGACTAGCAACCTACGAGCAGTACTTC	CASRPGLATYEQYF
TRBJ2-2	NA	TRBV19	NA	TGTGCCAGTATCCGGCCGGGAACCGGGGAGCTGTTTTTT	CASIRPGTGELFF
TRBJ1-6	NA	TRBV2	NA	TGTGCCAGCATAGCAGTCTATAATTCACCCCTCCACTTT	CASIAVYNSPLHF
TRBJ2-2	NA	TRBV25-1	NA	TGTGCCAGCAGGGGGCCAGCGGGTATAGACGGGGAGCTGTTTTTT	CASRGPAGIDGELFF
TRBJ2-7	NA	TRBV30	TRBD1	TGTGCCTGTAAGCGTGCAGGGGGCTTCTACGAGCAGTACTTC	CACKRAGGFYEQYF
TRBJ1-2	NA	TRBV7-9	TRBD1	TGTGCCAGCGGACAGGGGGCGATTAGTGGCTACACCTTC	CASGQGAISGYTF
TRBJ1-5	NA	TRBV6-4	NA	TGTGCCAGCAGTGAGGGGCTTCAGCCCCAGCATTTT	CASSEGLQPQHF
TRBJ2-6	NA	TRBV7-8	NA	TGTGCCAGCAGCTCTAGGGGATCGATCGCTGGGGCCAACGTCCTGACTTTC	CASSSRGSIAGANVLTF
TRBJ2-3	few	TRBV21-1	NA	TGTGCCAGCAGCAAATCCCGAAGGGGATCTCTCACAGATACGCAGTATTTT	CASSKSRRGSLTDTQYF
TRBJ2-1	NA	TRBV29-1	NA	TGCAGCGTGAGGGACATACAATCCTACAATGAGCAGTTCTTC	CSVRDIQSYNEQFF
TRBJ1-2	once	TRBV12-1	NA	TGTGCCAGCAGTTCAGGACACTTCTATGGCTACACCTTC	CASSSGHFYGYTF
TRBJ1-1	NA	TRBV19	NA	TGTGCCAGTCGACTGGGGCAATCTACTACTGAAGCTTTCTTT	CASRLGQSTTEAFF
TRBJ2-1	few	TRBV30	NA	TGTGCCTGGAGTGTTACAGGATTAGATGAGCAGTTCTTC	CAWSVTGLDEQFF
TRBJ2-7	NA	TRBV13	NA	TGTGCCAGCAGCTTCTGGGGGGACTCCTACGAGCAGTACTTC	CASSFWGDSYEQYF
TRBJ2-1	NA	TRBV7-6	TRBD2	TGTGCCAGCAGCTTAGGGTTGGGACTAGCAGCCTACAATGAGCAGTTCTTC	CASSLGLGLAAYNEQFF
TRBJ2-7	NA	TRBV5-3	TRBD1	TGTGCCAGAAGGTTCCGGGACAGGGTCCACGAGCAGTACTTC	CARRFRDRVHEQYF
TRBJ2-7	NA	TRBV4-1	TRBD2	TGCGCCAGCAGCCAAGAAGGACCGGGACGGGGGGACTACGAGCAGTACTTC	CASSQEGPGRGDYEQYF
TRBJ2-3	NA	TRBV7-8	TRBD2	TGTGCCAGCAGTCTTAAAGCGGGAGGACTCTTGACAGATACGCAGTATTTT	CASSLKAGGLLTDTQYF
TRBJ2-5	NA	TRBV27	TRBD1	TGTGCCAGCAGTTCCGGGACAGACCAAGAGACCCAGTACTTC	CASSSGTDQETQYF
TRBJ1-1	NA	TRBV6-1	NA	TGTGCCAGCAGTGTCCAGAACACTGAAGCTTTCTTT	CASSVQNTEAFF
TRBJ2-2	NA	TRBV9	NA	TGTGCCAGCAGCGTAGCTACGGGGGGCGCCACCGGGGAGCTGTTTTTT	CASSVATGGATGELFF